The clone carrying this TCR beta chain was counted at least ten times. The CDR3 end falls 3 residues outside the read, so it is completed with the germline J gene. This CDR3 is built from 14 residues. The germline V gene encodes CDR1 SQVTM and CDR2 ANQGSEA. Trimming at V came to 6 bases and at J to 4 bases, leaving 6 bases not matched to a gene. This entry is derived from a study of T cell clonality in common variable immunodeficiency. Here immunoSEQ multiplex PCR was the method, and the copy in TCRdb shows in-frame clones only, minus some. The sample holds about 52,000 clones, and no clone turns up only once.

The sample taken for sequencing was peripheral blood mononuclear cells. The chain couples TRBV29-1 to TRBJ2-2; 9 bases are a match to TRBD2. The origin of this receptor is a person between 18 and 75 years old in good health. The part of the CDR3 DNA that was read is TGCAGCGTCATAGCGGGAGTGGGCACCGGGGAG. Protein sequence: CSVIAGVGTGE. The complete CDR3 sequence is CSVIAGVGTGELFF.